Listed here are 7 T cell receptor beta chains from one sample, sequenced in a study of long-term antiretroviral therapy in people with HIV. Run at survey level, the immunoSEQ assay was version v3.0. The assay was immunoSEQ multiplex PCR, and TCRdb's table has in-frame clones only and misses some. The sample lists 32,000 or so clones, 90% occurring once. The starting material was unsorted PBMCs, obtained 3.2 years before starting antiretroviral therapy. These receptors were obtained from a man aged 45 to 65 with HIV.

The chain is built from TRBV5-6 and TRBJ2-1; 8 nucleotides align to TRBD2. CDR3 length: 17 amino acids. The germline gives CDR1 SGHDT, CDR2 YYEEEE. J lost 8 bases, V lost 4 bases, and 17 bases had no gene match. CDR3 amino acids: CASSLLGRRGGGDEQFF. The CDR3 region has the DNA TGTGCCAGCAGCCTTTTGGGCCGCCGGGGGGGCGGGGATGAGCAGTTCTTC.

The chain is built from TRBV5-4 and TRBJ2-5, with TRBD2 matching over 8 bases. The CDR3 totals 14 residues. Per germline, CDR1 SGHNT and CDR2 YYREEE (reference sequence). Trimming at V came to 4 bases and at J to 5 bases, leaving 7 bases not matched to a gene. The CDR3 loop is CASSESGSGETQYF. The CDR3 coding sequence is TGTGCCAGCAGCGAGAGCGGGAGCGGGGAGACCCAGTACTTC.

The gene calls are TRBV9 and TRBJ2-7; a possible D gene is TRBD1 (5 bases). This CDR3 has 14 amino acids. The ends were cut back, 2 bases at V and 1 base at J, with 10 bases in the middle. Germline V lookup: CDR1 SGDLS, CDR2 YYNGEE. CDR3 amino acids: CASSVSTGSYEQYF. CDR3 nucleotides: TGTGCCAGCAGCGTTTCTACAGGTTCCTACGAGCAGTACTTC.

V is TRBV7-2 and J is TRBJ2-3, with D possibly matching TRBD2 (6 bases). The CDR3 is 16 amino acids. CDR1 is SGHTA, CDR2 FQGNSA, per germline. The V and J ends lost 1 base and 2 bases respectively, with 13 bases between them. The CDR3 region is CASSLGPGGATDTQYF. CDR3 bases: TGTGCCAGCAGCTTAGGTCCCGGGGGAGCCACAGATACGCAGTATTTT.

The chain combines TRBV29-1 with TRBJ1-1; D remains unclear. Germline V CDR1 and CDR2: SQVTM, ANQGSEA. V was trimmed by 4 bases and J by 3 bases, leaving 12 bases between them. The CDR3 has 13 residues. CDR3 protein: CSVVGGRDTEAFF. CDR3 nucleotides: TGCAGCGTTGTCGGAGGGCGCGACACTGAAGCTTTCTTT.

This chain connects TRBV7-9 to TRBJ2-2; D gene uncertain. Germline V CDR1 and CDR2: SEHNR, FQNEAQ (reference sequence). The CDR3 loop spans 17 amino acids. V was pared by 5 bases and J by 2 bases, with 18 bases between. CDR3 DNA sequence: TGTGCCAGCAGCCCTCGGAATGTCATAGTTAACACCGGGGAGCTGTTTTTT. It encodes CASSPRNVIVNTGELFF. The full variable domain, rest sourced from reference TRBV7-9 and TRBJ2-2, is DTGVSQNPRHKITKRGQNVTFRCDPISEHNRLYWYRQTLGQGPEFLTYFQNEAQLEKSRLLSDRFSAERPKGSFSTLEIQRTEQGDSAMYLCASSPRNVIVNTGELFFGEGSRLTVL.

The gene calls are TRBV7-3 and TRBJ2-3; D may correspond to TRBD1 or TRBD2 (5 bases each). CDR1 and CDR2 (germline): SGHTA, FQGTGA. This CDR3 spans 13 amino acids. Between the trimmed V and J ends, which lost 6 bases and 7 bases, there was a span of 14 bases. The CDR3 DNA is TGTGCCAGCAGTCAAACGGGGACGTATACGCAGTATTTT. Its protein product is CASSQTGTYTQYF.